Each of the 25 T cell receptor beta chains below was sequenced from the same sample in a study of shared T cell receptors in the human thymus. Generated by immunoSEQ multiplex PCR, the TCRdb table keeps only in-frame clones and is missing some. The table includes over 350,000 clones, roughly 94% detected once. The sequencing sample was made of thymocytes. The receptors originated from a human donor.

The chain couples TRBV7-8 to TRBJ2-7; 9 bases map to TRBD1. CDR3 length: 15 residues. The junction had 5 bases not matched to a gene; V was cut back by 3 bases and J by 2 bases. From germline, CDR1 is SGHVS and CDR2 FQNEAQ. The CDR3 nucleotides are TGTGCCAGCAGCTTCCCCGGGACAGGGACCTACGAGCAGTACTTC. This codes for CASSFPGTGTYEQYF.

The J gene is TRBJ2-7, the V gene TRBV6-1, with 7 bases lining up with TRBD1. The CDR3 contains 13 residues. After removal of 2 bases from V and 4 bases from J, the junction contained 2 bases not matched to a gene. Germline V lookup: CDR1 MNHNS, CDR2 SASEGT. CDR3 in DNA: TGTGCCAGCAGTGAACTACAGGGGTACGAGCAGTACTTC. Translating it yields CASSELQGYEQYF.

The rearrangement joins TRBV25-1 to TRBJ2-3, with 7 positions matching TRBD2. CDR3 length equals 16 residues. V lost 4 bases to trimming and J lost 2 bases; unmatched junction nucleotides: 9. In germline, CDR1 is MGHDK, CDR2 SYGVNS. In DNA form, the CDR3 reads TGTGCCAGCAGTGTACTAGCGCCTCCAAACACAGATACGCAGTATTTT. Encoded protein: CASSVLAPPNTDTQYF.

This clone was seen a few times. The chain has TRBV2 and TRBJ1-1; no clear D. The ends were cut back, 8 bases at V and 3 bases at J, with 10 bases in the middle. This CDR3 has 12 amino acids. Germline V gives CDR1 SNHLY, CDR2 FYNNEI. The CDR3, as DNA: TGTGCCAGCTGGGTAAGGGACACTGAAGCTTTCTTT. Its protein is CASWVRDTEAFF.

The chain has TRBV7-2 and TRBJ2-7; D gene uncertain. Germline assignment: CDR1 SGHTA and CDR2 FQGNSA. CDR3 length: 17 residues. With 5 bases removed from V and 6 bases from J, the gap between germline ends came to 26 bases. CDR3 sequence (DNA): TGTGCCAGCAGCCCGGTATGGCGTGGGGATAGGATTGTCGAGCAGTACTTC. This gives the protein CASSPVWRGDRIVEQYF.

The rearrangement links TRBV14 to TRBJ2-2; possibly TRBD1 for D (5 bases). V lost 4 bases, J lost 2 bases, and 17 bases lay in between. Germline CDR1 is SGHDN and CDR2 is FVKESK. The CDR3 runs 17 residues. CDR3 region: CASSRKGVSANTGELFF. CDR3 nucleotide sequence: TGTGCCAGCAGCCGGAAAGGGGTTAGTGCAAACACCGGGGAGCTGTTTTTT.

The CDR3 here is CASSPRDRDPDTQYF. Written as DNA, the CDR3 is TGTGCCAGCAGCCCACGGGACAGGGACCCAGATACGCAGTATTTT. The V and J genes are TRBV7-3 and TRBJ2-3; 9 bases fit TRBD1. The CDR3 is made up of 15 amino acids. Germline assignment: CDR1 SGHTA and CDR2 FQGTGA. Trimming removed 5 bases from V and 4 bases from J; junction bases left unmatched: 7.

This clone was detected only once. This chain connects TRBV6-5 to TRBJ2-3, with 8 positions matching TRBD2. CDR3 length: 16 amino acids. In germline, CDR1 is MNHEY, CDR2 SVGAGI. The V and J ends lost 0 bases and 7 bases, in that order; junction bases with no gene match: 9. CDR3 residues: CASSYSQRGQCHTQYF. In DNA form, the CDR3 reads TGTGCCAGCAGTTACTCGCAGCGGGGGCAGTGTCATACGCAGTATTTT.

This chain connects TRBV5-6 to TRBJ1-1; 9 positions agree with TRBD1. The CDR3 has 17 residues. V shed 0 bases and J 0 bases; nucleotides not matched to a gene: 6. CDR1 SGHDT and CDR2 YYEEEE come from the germline V gene. The DNA of the CDR3 is TGTGCCAGCAGCTTGGAGCGGGACAGGGACATGAACACTGAAGCTTTCTTT. Translated, it gives CASSLERDRDMNTEAFF.

This chain links TRBV4-3 with TRBJ2-7, with a possible D match to TRBD2 (5 bases). The germline gives CDR1 LGHNA, CDR2 YSLEER. Trimming pared 0 bases from V and 0 bases from J, leaving 9 bases between. This CDR3 is 15 amino acids long. The CDR3 DNA follows: TGCGCCAGCAGCCAAGATTTGAGGGTCTCCTACGAGCAGTACTTC. Translating gives CASSQDLRVSYEQYF.

The chain couples TRBV5-5 to TRBJ1-2, with TRBD1 matching 8 bases. The germline CDR1 and CDR2 sequences are SGHKS and YYEKEE (reference sequence). The V and J ends lost 0 bases and 3 bases, in that order; junction bases with no gene match: 4. CDR3 length: 15 amino acids. CDR3 loop: CASSLDDRGHYGYTF. CDR3 coding DNA: TGTGCCAGCAGCTTGGACGACAGGGGCCACTATGGCTACACCTTC.

This clone has a single count. The genes are TRBV21-1 and TRBJ2-7; the table gives TRBD2 as D, unverified against the DNA. TRBV21-1 has pseudogene status. The CDR3 consists of 13 residues. DNA for the CDR3: TGTGCCAGCAGCACTAGCGGGAAATACGAGCAGTACTTC. Translated: CASSTSGKYEQYF.

The rearrangement links TRBV5-1 to TRBJ2-2; 11 bases line up with TRBD2. The CDR3 extends over 17 amino acids. The germline CDR1 and CDR2 sequences are SGHRS and YFSETQ. V was pared by 2 bases and J by 0 bases, with 3 bases of the junction left unmatched. The CDR3 nucleotides read TGCGCCAGCAGCTTACTAGCGGGGGACGCGAACACCGGGGAGCTGTTTTTT. This encodes CASSLLAGDANTGELFF. Drawing the rest from reference TRBV5-1 and TRBJ2-2, the complete variable domain is KAGVTQTPRYLIKTRGQQVTLSCSPISGHRSVSWYQQTPGQGLQFLFEYFSETQRNKGNFPGRFSGRQFSNSRSEMNVSTLELGDSALYLCASSLLAGDANTGELFFGEGSRLTVL.

This chain joins TRBV14 and TRBJ1-4; D unresolved. This CDR3 region has 18 residues. V dropped 3 bases and J dropped 2 bases, with 19 bases sitting between them. CDR1 and CDR2 (germline): SGHDN, FVKESK. Written as DNA, the CDR3 is TGTGCCAGCAGCCACCCCACGGGCGCCCGCAGGACTAATGAAAAACTGTTTTTT. Amino acids: CASSHPTGARRTNEKLFF.

This chain joins TRBV5-4 and TRBJ2-7, with 11 bases identical to TRBD2. This CDR3 comprises 15 residues. CDR1 and CDR2 (germline): SGHNT, YYREEE (reference sequence). The V gene end was trimmed by 9 bases and the J gene end by 4 bases; junction bases not matched to a gene: 12. The CDR3 reads CATSTTSGNEYEQYF. The CDR3 DNA reads as TGTGCCACCTCGACGACTAGCGGGAATGAATACGAGCAGTACTTC.

This chain connects TRBV9 to TRBJ2-7, with 10 nucleotides matching TRBD1. The CDR3 contains 16 residues. Germline-derived CDR1 and CDR2 are SGDLS and YYNGEE. Trimming at V came to 0 bases and at J to 5 bases, leaving 8 bases not matched to a gene. CDR3 in DNA: TGTGCCAGCAGCGTAGTTTGGGACAGGGGAATTAACGAGCAGTACTTC. Encoded protein: CASSVVWDRGINEQYF.

The chain has TRBV7-6 and TRBJ1-5; 12 nucleotides line up with TRBD1. CDR3 length: 17 amino acids. V trimming: 4 bases; J trimming: 5 bases; junction bases outside the gene matches: 9. Germline V gene sequence: CDR1 SGHVS, CDR2 FNYEAQ. CDR3 sequence: CASSSDRDRGQDQPQHF. Here the CDR3 DNA reads TGTGCCAGCAGCTCAGACCGGGACAGGGGGCAGGATCAGCCCCAGCATTTT.

The V gene is TRBV7-3, the J gene TRBJ1-1, with D perhaps matching TRBD1 (5 bases). Germline V CDR1 and CDR2: SGHTA, FQGTGA. Trimming pared 5 bases from V and 1 base from J, leaving 17 bases between. CDR3 size: 16 residues. CDR3 DNA: TGTGCCAGCAGCCACCGGGGGAGGGGAACGAACACTGAAGCTTTCTTT. This sequence encodes CASSHRGRGTNTEAFF.

This rearrangement joins TRBV13 to TRBJ2-7; D call uncertain. This CDR3 has 14 amino acids. Per germline, CDR1 PRHDT and CDR2 FYEKMQ (reference sequence). V was pared by 2 bases and J by 5 bases, with 13 bases between. The CDR3 loop reads CASSLHSTFHEQYF. The CDR3 DNA reads as TGTGCCAGCAGCTTACATTCGACTTTTCACGAGCAGTACTTC.

The CDR3 coding sequence is TGTGCCAGCAGGCTAAGAGCTAATGAAAAACTGTTTTTT. Translation: CASRLRANEKLFF. The chain has TRBV5-5 and TRBJ1-4; D is unresolved. Germline assignment: CDR1 SGHKS and CDR2 YYEKEE (reference sequence). CDR3 length: 13 amino acids. Trimming took 5 bases from V and 3 from J, leaving 8 bases between them.

The chain joins TRBV28 to TRBJ2-6; D possibly corresponds to TRBD1 (5 bases). Germline CDR1 is MDHEN and CDR2 is SYDVKM. With 5 bases removed from V and 0 bases from J, the gap between germline ends came to 14 bases. The length of the CDR3 is 17 residues. CDR3 in amino acids: CASSRQSQVSGANVLTF. The DNA for the CDR3 is TGTGCCAGCAGTCGACAGTCTCAGGTCTCTGGGGCCAACGTCCTGACTTTC.

The chain links TRBV2 to TRBJ2-7; possibly TRBD1 or TRBD2 for D (5 bases each). V was pared by 5 bases and J by 2 bases, with 16 bases between. Germline loops: CDR1 SNHLY, CDR2 FYNNEI. The CDR3 runs 15 residues. This CDR3 is CASSTGTAEPYEQYF. The CDR3 DNA follows: TGTGCCAGCAGTACCGGGACGGCCGAACCCTACGAGCAGTACTTC.

As to this clone: Other nucleotide sequences in the sample specify the same CDR3. The chain has TRBV9 and TRBJ2-3; 11 bases match TRBD2. Looked up from germline, CDR1 is SGDLS and CDR2 is YYNGEE. This CDR3 is built from 16 residues. J gave up 0 bases and V 0 bases, and 0 bases lay outside the gene matches. The CDR3 reads CASSVGTSGSTDTQYF. For the CDR3, the DNA is TGTGCCAGCAGCGTAGGGACTAGCGGGAGCACAGATACGCAGTATTTT.

The V gene is TRBV11-3, the J gene TRBJ2-7; 7 bases map to TRBD1. The CDR3 length is 14 residues. The V segment lost 2 bases and the J segment 3 bases; nucleotides outside the gene matches: 4. The germline gives CDR1 SGHNT, CDR2 YENEEA. CDR3 coding DNA: TGTGCCAGCAGCTTATCTGACAGGGACTACGAGCAGTACTTC. Its translation: CASSLSDRDYEQYF.

This clone was detected only once. The genes are TRBV4-3 and TRBJ2-3; no reliable D call. The CDR3 contains 16 residues. The V end was cut by 0 bases, the J end by 1 base, with 11 bases between. The germline gives CDR1 LGHNA, CDR2 YSLEER. CDR3 in amino acids: CASSQDFLNRTDTQYF. The CDR3 region has the DNA TGCGCCAGCAGCCAAGACTTCCTGAACCGCACAGATACGCAGTATTTT.